These 19 T cell receptor beta chains share one sample of origin, sequenced in a study of regulatory T cells in long-lasting Graves disease. Arm-PCR of CDR3 regions and iRepertoire HTBI primers were the basis on which TCR beta libraries were built. TCRdb ran MiXCR on the multiplex PCR reads and lists one entry per CDR3 protein. The table lists about 210,000 distinct CDR3 sequences, approximately 18% of them singletons. Time point indicated: newly diagnosed GD, antithyroid drugs for less than 3 months. RNA extracted from PBMCs served as the sequencing template. A further study also used this sample, focusing on T cells in Graves' hyperthyroidism and ophthalmopathy.

The input for sequencing was peripheral blood mononuclear cells (PBMCs), taken at new diagnosis, from a patient treated with antithyroid drugs. These receptors were taken from a woman aged 30 to 39 with Graves disease.

The chain combines TRBV24-1 with TRBJ2-1, with 9 bases fitting TRBD2. Germline V gene sequence: CDR1 KGHDR, CDR2 SFDVKD. CDR3 length equals 16 residues. After removal of 2 bases from V and 7 bases from J, the junction contained 8 bases not matched to a gene. The CDR3 nucleotides read TGTGCCACCAGTGATTCTTCGAGCGGGAGGAGAAATGAGCAGTTCTTC. Translation gives CATSDSSSGRRNEQFF.

This clonotype was seen ten or more times. The chain couples TRBV6-1 to TRBJ2-1; tentative D call: TRBD2 (6 bases). V shed 0 bases and J shed 9 bases, with 9 bases lying between them. CDR1 is MNHNS and CDR2 is SASEGT in the germline V gene. The CDR3 is made up of 13 amino acids. The CDR3, as DNA: TGTGCCAGCAGTGAAGCCCCGGAGGGTGAGCAGTTCTTC. Its translation is CASSEAPEGEQFF.

This clonotype was detected ten times or more. The V call is TRBV9, the J call TRBJ2-5; the D call may be TRBD1 or TRBD2 (5 bases each). From germline, CDR1 is SGDLS and CDR2 YYNGEE. The germline V and J ends were trimmed by 2 bases and 2 bases, with 16 bases remaining between them. The CDR3 sequence is 16 residues long. The CDR3, as DNA: TGTGCCAGCAGCGTTGGTGGGGGTGAATGGCAAGAGACCCAGTACTTC. This sequence encodes CASSVGGGEWQETQYF.

This clonotype was seen ten or more times. The chain recombines TRBV30 with TRBJ1-5; D may be TRBD1 (6 bases). Germline V lookup: CDR1 GTSNPN, CDR2 SVGIG (reference sequence). Trimming took off 2 bases at V and 4 bases at J, with 9 bases between the two ends. The CDR3 has 13 amino acids. The CDR3 sequence is CAWSPQGNQPQHF. DNA of the CDR3: TGTGCCTGGAGTCCACAGGGTAATCAGCCCCAGCATTTT.

The chain couples TRBV7-9 to TRBJ1-1; 10 bases line up with TRBD1. CDR3 length: 14 amino acids. The V segment lost 4 bases and the J segment 6 bases; nucleotides outside the gene matches: 5. Germline V gives CDR1 SEHNR, CDR2 FQNEAQ (reference sequence). The CDR3 DNA follows: TGTGCCAGCAGCTCCGGACAGGGGGACGCTGAAGCTTTCTTT. Protein sequence: CASSSGQGDAEAFF.

There are many counts of this clonotype. The rearrangement links TRBV11-2 to TRBJ2-7; D may be TRBD2 (6 bases). V lost 6 bases and J lost 2, with 11 bases in between. The CDR3 contains 13 residues. CDR1 is SGHAT, CDR2 FQNNGV, per germline. CDR3 region: CASSLAGTYEQYF. The CDR3 DNA sequence: TGTGCCAGCAGTTTGGCGGGAACCTACGAGCAGTACTTC.

This clonotype was seen repeatedly, ten times or more. As DNA, the CDR3 is TGCGCCAGCAGCCAAGAAGGGATCTATGGCTACACCTTC. Its protein is CASSQEGIYGYTF. The chain uses TRBV4-1 and TRBJ1-2; D is unresolved. The CDR3 covers 13 residues. With 0 bases removed from V and 4 bases from J, the gap between germline ends came to 6 bases. The germline V gene encodes CDR1 MGHRA and CDR2 YSYEKL.

This rearrangement joins TRBV6-2 or TRBV6-3 to TRBJ2-7; 13 nucleotides line up with TRBD2. After removal of 7 bases from V and 3 bases from J, the junction contained 6 bases not matched to a gene. The CDR3 spans 15 residues. Germline loops: CDR1 MNHEY, CDR2 SVGEGT. The CDR3 DNA sequence: TGTGCCAGCACCAACGGACTAGCGGGAGACTACGAGCAGTACTTC. The encoded protein is CASTNGLAGDYEQYF.

This clonotype appeared many times. CDR3 sequence: CASSRGRNNEQFF. The CDR3 DNA is TGTGCCAGCAGCCGGGGACGTAACAATGAGCAGTTCTTC. The genes are TRBV11-2 and TRBJ2-1; either TRBD1 or TRBD2 may supply D (5 bases each). The V end lost 5 bases, the J end lost 5 bases, and 10 bases lay between the germline ends. This CDR3 region has 13 residues. Germline lookup yields CDR1 SGHAT and CDR2 FQNNGV.

At least ten counts were recorded for this clonotype. This chain uses TRBV20-1 with TRBJ2-1, with TRBD1 as a possible D gene (6 bases). CDR3 length: 12 residues. The V end was cut by 5 bases, the J end by 8 bases, with 13 bases between. The germline gives CDR1 DFQATT, CDR2 SNEGSKA (reference sequence). The CDR3 sequence: CSAYRAGDEQFF. The CDR3 DNA sequence: TGCAGTGCTTATAGAGCAGGGGATGAGCAGTTCTTC.

The table lists this clonotype with many counts. The genes are TRBV30 and TRBJ2-7; weak D call: TRBD2 (6 bases). The CDR3 length is 15 residues. CDR1 GTSNPN and CDR2 SVGIG come from the germline V gene (reference sequence). Trimming shortened V by 0 bases and J by 3 bases, and 15 bases separated the two germline ends. The chain's CDR3 is CAWSVRGGFRYEQYF. Written as DNA, the CDR3 is TGTGCCTGGAGTGTACGTGGGGGGTTCCGCTACGAGCAGTACTTC.

This clonotype was recorded many times. The J gene is TRBJ2-3, the V gene TRBV7-2, with 7 positions matching TRBD2. The J segment lost 8 bases and the V segment lost 7 bases, leaving 15 bases of the junction unmatched. Per the germline V gene, CDR1 is SGHTA and CDR2 is FQGNSA. This CDR3 is 15 amino acids long. CDR3 protein: CASTGLGPERGTQYF. The CDR3 nucleotides read TGTGCCAGCACCGGGCTGGGTCCCGAGCGGGGTACGCAGTATTTT.

The table lists this clonotype with many counts. This chain joins TRBV4-1 and TRBJ1-1; no clear D gene. V was pared by 1 base and J by 1 base, with 10 bases between. The CDR3 sequence is 15 residues long. CDR1 and CDR2 from the germline V gene are MGHRA and YSYEKL. As DNA, the CDR3 is TGCGCCAGCAGCCAAGCCGGGGAAGCGAACACTGAAGCTTTCTTT. The encoded protein is CASSQAGEANTEAFF.

For this clonotype: A far larger clone is a single base away, which makes a read error likely. The CDR3 loop reads CASSLYKGGEKPFF. The DNA of the CDR3 is TGTGCCAGCAGCTTATATAAGGGAGGAGAAAAACCGTTTTTT. The V gene is TRBV7-9, the J gene TRBJ1-4; D call uncertain. Germline values: CDR1 SEHNR, CDR2 FQNEAQ (reference sequence). CDR3 length: 14 residues. Combining the CDR3 with reference TRBV7-9 and TRBJ1-4 gives the whole variable domain DTGVSQNPRHKITKRGQNVTFRCDPISEHNRLYWYRQTLGQGPEFLTYFQNEAQLEKSRLLSDRFSAERPKGSFSTLEIQRTEQGDSAMYLCASSLYKGGEKPFFGSGTQLSVL.

This clonotype has ten or more counts. V usage is TRBV28 and J usage is TRBJ1-2, with D tentatively TRBD1 (5 bases). CDR1 and CDR2 (germline): MDHEN, SYDVKM. The CDR3 length is 15 residues. Trimming took off 6 bases at V and 0 bases at J, with 14 bases between the two ends. DNA of the CDR3: TGTGCCAGCAGCACCTTCGACAGAGCTAACTATGGCTACACCTTC. As protein: CASSTFDRANYGYTF.

This clonotype was counted many times. V and J are TRBV18 and TRBJ1-4, with 8 bases matching TRBD1. J gave up 8 bases and V 2 bases, and 7 bases lay outside the gene matches. This CDR3 spans 15 amino acids. Looked up from germline, CDR1 is KGHSH and CDR2 is LQKENI. CDR3 sequence (DNA): TGTGCCAGCTCACCAAGGACAGGGAAAGGAGAAAAACTGTTTTTT. It specifies CASSPRTGKGEKLFF.

Only a few counts were recorded for this clonotype. V usage is TRBV6-2 or TRBV6-3 and J usage is TRBJ2-4; TRBD2 aligns across 14 bases. This CDR3 is built from 16 residues. The J segment lost 9 bases and the V segment lost 4 bases, leaving 8 bases of the junction unmatched. Germline lookup yields CDR1 MNHEY and CDR2 SVGEGT. CDR3 DNA: TGTGCCAGCAGTTCCTACCGACTAGCGGGGGGGTTCATTCAGTACTTC. Its protein product is CASSSYRLAGGFIQYF.

This sequence joins TRBV28 and TRBJ1-2, with TRBD1 identical over 7 bases. Trimming removed 10 bases from V and 5 bases from J; junction bases left unmatched: 7. The CDR3 sequence is 12 residues long. The germline gives CDR1 MDHEN, CDR2 SYDVKM. CDR3 amino acids: CATPDRVYGYTF. CDR3 bases: TGTGCCACCCCAGACAGGGTATATGGCTACACCTTC.

Comments on this clonotype: A much larger clone is a single base away; this may be a read error. The chain recombines TRBV5-1 with TRBJ2-5; 8 nucleotides align to TRBD2. The germline gives CDR1 SGHRS, CDR2 YFSETQ. CDR3 length equals 14 residues. The CDR3 DNA reads TGCGCCGGCAGCGGAAGCGGGAGAAGGGAGACCCAGTACTTC. It specifies CAGSGSGRRETQYF.